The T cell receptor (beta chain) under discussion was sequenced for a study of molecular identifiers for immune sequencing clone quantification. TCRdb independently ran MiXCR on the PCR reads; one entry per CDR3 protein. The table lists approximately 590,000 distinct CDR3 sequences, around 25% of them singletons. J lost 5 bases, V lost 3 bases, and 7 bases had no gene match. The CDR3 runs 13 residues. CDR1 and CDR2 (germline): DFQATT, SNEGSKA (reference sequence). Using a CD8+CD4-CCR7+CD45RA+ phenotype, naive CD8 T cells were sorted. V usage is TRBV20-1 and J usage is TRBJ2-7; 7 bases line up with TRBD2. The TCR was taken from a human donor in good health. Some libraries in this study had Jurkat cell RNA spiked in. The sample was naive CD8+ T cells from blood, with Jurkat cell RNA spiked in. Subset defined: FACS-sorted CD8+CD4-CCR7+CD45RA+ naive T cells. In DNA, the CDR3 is TGCAGTGCTAGGCAGCTAGCGGCGGACGAGCAGTACTTC. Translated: CSARQLAADEQYF.